This T cell receptor (beta chain) comes out of a study of T cells in Graves' hyperthyroidism and ophthalmopathy. This clonotype was detected once. Antigen unknown. A much larger clone differs from this one at a single base, so this may be a read error. Study observations and caveats: Blood also carried most thyroid clonotypes expanded above 0.001.

V shed 4 bases, J shed 8 bases, and the junction held 9 bases outside the gene matches. CDR3 length equals 15 residues. The V gene's germline CDR1 is SGHTA and CDR2 FQGNSA. The source material, RNA transcripts, was used to amplify TCR beta CDR3 regions. The HTBI set primed first-round TCR CDR3 RT-PCR. TCRdb independently ran MiXCR on the multiplex PCR reads; one entry per CDR3 protein. The sample has 450,000 to 700,000 distinct CDR3 sequences; 35% to 55% are singletons. This chain joins TRBV7-2 and TRBJ1-4; 8 bases are shared with TRBD1. The sequenced material came from peripheral blood or thyroid tissue (not recorded which). The receptor comes from a young woman with Graves' hyperthyroidism. CDR3 sequence reads: CASSSSRGQKEKLFF. In DNA form, the CDR3 reads TGTGCCAGCAGCTCCTCCAGGGGGCAGAAGGAAAAACTGTTTTTT.